These T cell receptor beta chains were read from a single sample in a study of regulatory T cells in long-lasting Graves disease. TCRdb redid the calling of the multiplex PCR reads with MiXCR, one entry per CDR3 protein. Among approximately 400,000 distinct CDR3 sequences listed, 15% were seen once. These data also featured in a second study, about T cells in Graves' hyperthyroidism and ophthalmopathy.

The sequences come from peripheral blood mononuclear cells (PBMCs), collected at new diagnosis, from a patient treated with antithyroid drugs. These receptors all come from a woman between 40 and 50 years old with Graves disease. CDR3s include the opening cysteine and the closing phenylalanine or tryptophan. Clone size is shown for a subset of rows, as once, few, many or a class of expanded clone.

J gene,V gene,clone size,CDR3 protein
TRBJ2-3,TRBV6-5,few,CASSYDSGRAGDTQYF
TRBJ1-2,TRBV15,many,CATSRPGGYYGYTF
TRBJ2-5,TRBV7-9,many,CASSLGYSEETQYF
TRBJ1-5,TRBV28,many,CASSPTGGWYSNQPQHF
TRBJ2-5,TRBV20-1,many,CRGTSGSDQETQYF
TRBJ1-2,TRBV12-5,many,CASGPGPAYGYTF
TRBJ1-1,TRBV19,many,CASSIDGRETNEAFF
TRBJ2-2,TRBV4-2,NA,CASSQLGNGELFF
TRBJ2-3,TRBV3-1,many,CASRPLNTDTQYF
TRBJ2-7,TRBV20-1,many,CSARDWGQGAGEQYF
TRBJ2-7,TRBV7-9,many,CASSAGTSGSEPNYEQYF
TRBJ1-2,TRBV5-1,few,CASSSWEGTGYGYTF
TRBJ2-7,TRBV5-1,NA,CASSLSRGRSGYEQYF
TRBJ2-1,TRBV7-6,many,CASSFNSGGNEQFF
TRBJ2-7,TRBV6-2/TRBV6-3,NA,CASRTLAGRGYEQYF
TRBJ1-1,TRBV14,many,CASSPPGGLNTEAFF
TRBJ2-2,TRBV25-1,many,CASSSGMATGELFF
TRBJ2-3,TRBV12-3/TRBV12-4,many,CASSFRPDTQYF
TRBJ1-1,TRBV9,many,CASSEATGFAVNTEAFF
TRBJ1-5,TRBV12-3/TRBV12-4,many,CASRPGGTVGNQPQHF
TRBJ2-1,TRBV12-3/TRBV12-4,many,CATSWDFPGEQFF
TRBJ2-1,TRBV9,few,CASSVALSGTSGRVHNEQFF